This TCR beta chain derives from a study of cytomegalovirus exposure and HLA in healthy donors. Whole-study findings and limits: Specificity of a few CMV-associated chains for CMV antigens was verified in vitro. Cytomegalovirus status was reportedly diagnosed by the classifier with high sensitivity and specificity. There were approximately 150 TCR beta chains listed as cytomegalovirus-associated. Rare TCR sequences predominated, though certain public TCRs were found in many donors.

Produced via immunoSEQ multiplex PCR; TCRdb's table is partial and in-frame only. The sample includes over 250,000 clones, about 85% of them seen just once. CDR1 is SGDLS, CDR2 YYNGEE, per germline. CDR3 length equals 16 residues. Trimming took 4 bases from V and 2 from J; bases not matched to a gene: 11. Regarding this clone: The antigen is unknown.

This chain connects TRBV9 to TRBJ1-1, with 7 bases that match TRBD1. This sequence was found in a woman aged 30 to 39 in good health and CMV-seropositive. Sequenced input: PBMCs. The CDR3 loop reads CASSSQAGTDNTEAFF. CDR3 in DNA: TGTGCCAGCAGCTCCCAGGCAGGGACAGACAACACTGAAGCTTTCTTT.